This T cell receptor (beta chain) was observed in a study of blood T cells in healthy people across ages. Overall study results and limits: PBMCs that were unsorted prevented a conclusive naive versus antigen-experienced comparison. Those diversity estimates obtained from one million T cells were thought to be underestimates.

The germline gives CDR1 MNHEY, CDR2 SMNVEV (reference sequence). This CDR3 has 19 amino acids. With V trimmed by 3 bases and J by 7 bases, 19 bases remained unmatched. It was with a sample-barcoded 5' primer and a J-beta primer mix that a second PCR of about 7 to 12 cycles was run. MiXCR, applied by TCRdb to the 5' RACE reads, yields one record per CDR3 protein. The sample lists over 500,000 distinct CDR3 sequences; under 65% were seen once. On this clonotype: Its antigen remains unknown. A single base separates this from a much larger clone, so it may be a read error.

Donors ranged from about 6 to 90 years old and were healthy Caucasians in Russia. The TCR sequence derives from a woman of 80 years or more in good health. What was sequenced was blood. V and J are TRBV27 and TRBJ2-1, with 9 bases aligning to TRBD1. DNA for the CDR3: TGTGCCAGCAGTTTGTTTGGGGGACAGGGTCTTCCGAATTGGAATGAGCAGTTCTTC. Its translation: CASSLFGGQGLPNWNEQFF.